This is a list of T cell receptor beta chains from one sample in a study of cytomegalovirus exposure and HLA in healthy donors. Produced via immunoSEQ multiplex PCR; TCRdb's table is partial and in-frame only. Its listing shows around 210,000 clones. Sequences were obtained from PBMCs. These receptor sequences come from a girl aged 2-10 years in good health and CMV-seropositive. The CDR3 runs from the conserved cysteine through the conserved F or W. A D gene is named only where the DNA matches it firmly.

TRBD2,TRBV13,CASSLGPTSGTQDTQYF
TRBD1,TRBV5-1,CASSVTGEGGEQYF
TRBD1,TRBV29-1,CSVTGTGRSYEQYF
-,TRBV5-6,CASSPRGLVPYNEQFF
TRBD1,TRBV5-5,CASSGRQGENEKLFF
-,TRBV2,CASKGIVQFF
TRBD1,TRBV5-1,CASSGGGQGLRGNEKLFF
TRBD1,TRBV28,CASSLQGVYTGELFF
TRBD1,TRBV27,CASSRGTAGQETQYF
TRBD1,TRBV5-1,CASSLGPGTGGAYGYTF
-,TRBV5-6,CASSPGHPSGANVLTF
TRBD1,TRBV11-3,CASSFRDSSLLNTEAFF
-,TRBV29-1,CSVARTSTDTQYF